The 15 T cell receptor beta chains in this list originate from one sample, sequenced in a study of T cell changes during pregnancy in multiple sclerosis. Libraries were prepared by immunoSEQ multiplex PCR; TCRdb keeps only in-frame clonotypes and omits some of them. This table holds over 65,000 clones, approximately 93% found once. Source: peripheral blood, taken in the first trimester of pregnancy. The receptors originated from a female donor with multiple sclerosis, enrolled in a pregnancy study.

The chain has TRBV9 and TRBJ2-5, with 12 bases that match TRBD2. V was pared by 4 bases and J by 1 base, with 5 bases of the junction left unmatched. Germline V gives CDR1 SGDLS, CDR2 YYNGEE. This CDR3 contains 16 residues. The CDR3 loop is CASSPRLAGVQETQYF. CDR3 in DNA: TGTGCCAGCAGCCCGCGACTAGCGGGGGTCCAAGAGACCCAGTACTTC.

The CDR3 DNA reads as TGCAGCGTTGCCAGCGGGACGTCCTACGAGCAGTACTTC. Its protein product is CSVASGTSYEQYF. The gene calls are TRBV29-1 and TRBJ2-7; TRBD2 agrees at 7 bases. Looked up from germline, CDR1 is SQVTM and CDR2 is ANQGSEA. With 4 bases clipped from V and 1 base from J, the junction kept 4 bases outside the gene matches. The CDR3 has 13 amino acids.

The V gene is TRBV29-1, the J gene TRBJ1-1; weak D call: TRBD1 (5 bases). V lost 3 bases and J lost 6, with 14 bases in between. Germline-derived CDR1 and CDR2 are SQVTM and ANQGSEA. The CDR3 sequence is 13 residues long. Written as DNA, the CDR3 is TGCAGCGTTGACAGGGTAGCTCCCCCTGAAGCTTTCTTT. This codes for CSVDRVAPPEAFF.

The chain is built from TRBV19 and TRBJ2-7; 12 positions match TRBD1. CDR1 and CDR2 (germline): LNHDA, SQIVND (reference sequence). J was trimmed by 5 bases and V by 5 bases; bases with no gene match: 4. CDR3 length: 14 amino acids. The CDR3 DNA sequence: TGTGCCAGTAGTGCGGGACAGGGGGCGAACGAGCAGTACTTC. Its protein is CASSAGQGANEQYF.

This chain connects TRBV27 to TRBJ2-5; TRBD2 matches at 8 bases. This CDR3 is built from 14 residues. Looked up from germline, CDR1 is MNHEY and CDR2 is SMNVEV (reference sequence). Germline trimming cut 11 bases from V and 0 bases from J; bases unmatched to any gene: 8. CDR3: CAVRVLADQETQYF. CDR3 nucleotide sequence: TGTGCCGTAAGGGTACTAGCGGACCAAGAGACCCAGTACTTC.

The gene calls are TRBV5-1 and TRBJ2-3; D is perhaps TRBD2 (6 bases). The CDR3 is made up of 16 amino acids. CDR1 is SGHRS, CDR2 YFSETQ, per germline. V lost 3 bases, J lost 1 base, and 15 bases lay in between. CDR3 coding DNA: TGCGCCAGCAGCTCATCGACTAGAGGAGGCACAGATACGCAGTATTTT. It is translated as CASSSSTRGGTDTQYF.

The genes are TRBV9 and TRBJ1-2, with 7 positions matching TRBD1. The germline CDR1 and CDR2 sequences are SGDLS and YYNGEE. J lost 4 bases, V lost 0 bases, and 15 bases had no gene match. This CDR3 comprises 18 residues. CDR3 sequence reads: CASSVAKRQGTKGYGYTF. In DNA form, the CDR3 reads TGTGCCAGCAGCGTAGCGAAAAGACAGGGAACGAAGGGCTATGGCTACACCTTC.

The chain uses TRBV10-3 and TRBJ2-7; TRBD1 matches 8 bases. Losses at the gene ends were 5 bases for V and 5 bases for J; bases not matched to a gene: 11. CDR1 is ENHRY, CDR2 SYGVKD, per germline. The CDR3 is 15 residues long. This chain's CDR3 is CAISPTGGSSHEQYF. The CDR3 region has the DNA TGTGCCATCAGTCCTACAGGGGGGAGTTCTCACGAGCAGTACTTC.

The chain combines TRBV7-8 with TRBJ2-5; 7 nucleotides align to TRBD2. The CDR3 has 15 amino acids. V shed 4 bases and J 3 bases; nucleotides not matched to a gene: 8. Germline loops: CDR1 SGHVS, CDR2 FQNEAQ. CDR3 DNA: TGTGCCAGCAGCTCCGGACTCCGGGGGGAAGAGACCCAGTACTTC. Its translation is CASSSGLRGEETQYF.

This chain joins TRBV18 and TRBJ2-5, with a possible D match to TRBD1 (6 bases). Trimming shortened V by 4 bases and J by 1 base, and 7 bases separated the two germline ends. The CDR3 totals 13 residues. Germline V gene data show CDR1 as KGHSH and CDR2 as LQKENI. The CDR3 protein is CASSRQVQETQYF. The CDR3 nucleotides are TGTGCCAGCTCACGACAGGTCCAAGAGACCCAGTACTTC.

The genes are TRBV6-1 and TRBJ2-7, with a possible D match to TRBD1 (7 bases). Germline-derived CDR1 and CDR2 are MNHNS and SASEGT. This CDR3 has 14 residues. Trimming shortened V by 3 bases and J by 6 bases, and 15 bases separated the two germline ends. CDR3 in amino acids: CASSEAGGSFEQYF. The CDR3 DNA follows: TGTGCCAGCAGTGAGGCAGGGGGGTCTTTCGAGCAGTACTTC.

The chain couples TRBV6-5 to TRBJ1-1; D uncertain. The CDR3 contains 14 residues. Trimming left V 2 bases short and J 0 bases short, with 7 bases between. Germline assignment: CDR1 MNHEY and CDR2 SVGAGI. In DNA, the CDR3 is TGTGCCAGCAGTTACGCAGGCATGAACACTGAAGCTTTCTTT. This gives the protein CASSYAGMNTEAFF.

The genes are TRBV29-1 and TRBJ2-1; 8 bases are shared with TRBD2. This CDR3 has 15 amino acids. V gave up 4 bases and J gave up 7 bases; unmatched junction bases: 12. Germline V gene sequence: CDR1 SQVTM, CDR2 ANQGSEA. CDR3 DNA sequence: TGCAGCGTTGGGGGGGCGGGAGGTTGGGGGAATGAGCAGTTCTTC. Protein product: CSVGGAGGWGNEQFF.

The rearrangement uses TRBV10-3 and TRBJ2-7, with TRBD1 as a possible D gene (6 bases). CDR1 is ENHRY and CDR2 is SYGVKD in the germline V gene. The V end lost 3 bases, the J end lost 2 bases, and 11 bases lay between the germline ends. The CDR3 runs to 14 residues. CDR3 region: CAISDFGTTYEQYF. The CDR3 DNA reads as TGTGCCATCAGTGATTTCGGGACAACCTACGAGCAGTACTTC.

The chain carries TRBV7-6 and TRBJ2-2; D may be TRBD1 (6 bases). V was cut by 7 bases and J by 3 bases, with 21 bases left in between. This CDR3 contains 17 residues. The germline CDR1 and CDR2 sequences are SGHVS and FNYEAQ. The chain's CDR3 is CASNQGLEVDHTGELFF. For the CDR3, the DNA is TGTGCCAGCAACCAGGGGCTGGAGGTGGACCACACCGGGGAGCTGTTTTTT.